This record covers a single TCR beta chain. What it recognizes is unknown. This specimen comes from a study of shared clonotypes between healthy human individuals. Overall study context: Every donor yielded three CD4 naive, three CD4 memory, two CD8 naive and one CD8 memory plate.

Trimming removed 1 base from V and 0 bases from J, with 7 bases in between. In germline, CDR1 is MDHEN, CDR2 SYDVKM. This CDR3 region has 14 residues. The authors distributed each subset's genomic DNA evenly over several immunoSEQ plates. In the sorted-subset replicate PCRs, around 200 ng DNA, 30,000 or so T cell genomes, was used. Some clones are missing from TCRdb's copy, which holds only in-frame ones; the method was immunoSEQ multiplex PCR. The repertoire includes 2 million to 2.5 million clones, roughly 95% of them detected once, and approximately 0.13% sits in the top ten. Study-wide findings and caveats: Donor scarcity curtailed the genetic and exposure-history diversity represented herein.

Sequencing was carried out using naive CD4+ T cells sorted from blood. The subset here: CD45RA+ positively selected. This receptor was obtained from a man younger than 35 in good health. The chain recombines TRBV28 with TRBJ2-7; weak D call: TRBD2 (5 bases). CDR3 protein: CASSLSGNSYEQYF. CDR3 DNA: TGTGCCAGCAGTTTATCGGGGAACTCCTACGAGCAGTACTTC.